Listed below are T cell receptor beta chains from one sample, sequenced in a study of T cells after yellow fever vaccination. TCRdb reprocessed the 5' RACE reads via MiXCR and lists one record per CDR3 protein. Of about 52,000 distinct CDR3 sequences in the sample, about 6.3% were seen once. The material was CD8+ T cells not binding an NS4B(214-222) dextramer, sorted from PBMCs, obtained approximately 47 days after the first yellow fever vaccination. Receptor source: a man between 18 and 29 years old who received the YFV17D yellow fever vaccine. CDR3s include the opening cysteine and the closing phenylalanine or tryptophan.

TRBJ2-1 | TRBV10-3 | CAISESGQDYNEQFF
TRBJ2-3 | TRBV4-3 | CASSQDKRTSGGAGDTQYF
TRBJ2-5 | TRBV20-1 | CSARSTLARGDRQETQYF
TRBJ1-2 | TRBV28 | CASRLQGFGNYGYTF
TRBJ2-5 | TRBV24-1 | CATSDNIRGQGNETQYF
TRBJ1-3 | TRBV5-4 | CASRESGGGNTIYF
TRBJ2-2 | TRBV11-2 | CASSLVGFSGELFF
TRBJ2-1 | TRBV6-5 | CASSYIWGRRPHGQFF
TRBJ1-1 | TRBV5-6 | CASSWTGDTEAFF
TRBJ1-1 | TRBV12-3/TRBV12-4 | CASSLWTSPIEDF
TRBJ2-1 | TRBV7-9 | CASSFSGNEQFF
TRBJ2-1 | TRBV2 | CASSPTGGNEQFF
TRBJ2-3 | TRBV5-1 | CASSYRGLAGNTDTQYF
TRBJ1-5 | TRBV6-2/TRBV6-3 | CASSWTITNQPQHF
TRBJ1-2 | TRBV10-3 | CAIDSLDPNYGYTF
TRBJ2-7 | TRBV15 | CATRKREGSNEQYF
TRBJ1-6 | TRBV4-1 | CASSQGLPGGSPLHF
TRBJ2-6 | TRBV19 | CASCWAVGSGANVLTF
TRBJ1-5 | TRBV6-5 | CASSYPGLSNQPQHF
TRBJ2-1 | TRBV4-3 | CASSQDGAGANNEQFF
TRBJ2-7 | TRBV6-5 | CASSPRQTGLDYEQYF
TRBJ2-5 | TRBV10-2 | CASSESLYQETQYF
TRBJ1-6 | TRBV12-3/TRBV12-4 | CASKRDRVISPLHF
TRBJ2-5 | TRBV20-1 | CSARVHLAALKETQYF
TRBJ2-7 | TRBV29-1 | CSVVRGLSYEQYF
TRBJ1-1 | TRBV7-9 | CASSSEGALTEAFF
TRBJ2-7 | TRBV4-1 | CASSQVYKAYEQYF
TRBJ1-2 | TRBV29-1 | CSVSTGYYGYTF
TRBJ2-3 | TRBV6-5 | CASSYEARSPDTQYF
TRBJ1-2 | TRBV27 | CASSPSGSYGYTF
TRBJ1-1 | TRBV12-3/TRBV12-4 | CASSLVVRDEAFF
TRBJ2-7 | TRBV4-2 | CASSQGAGGFYEQYF
TRBJ2-5 | TRBV19 | CASSITGGGETQYF
TRBJ1-2 | TRBV4-1 | CASSPTGVGYTF
TRBJ1-2 | TRBV5-6 | CASSLADDDRGRVYGYTF
TRBJ2-4 | TRBV12-5 | CASGSPSRGKNIQYF
TRBJ2-7 | TRBV7-9 | CASSSDRGSPYEQYF
TRBJ2-2 | TRBV12-3/TRBV12-4 | CASSFNRVNGELFF
TRBJ2-1 | TRBV29-1 | CSGRGTYNEQFF
TRBJ2-3 | TRBV4-2 | CASSPPGGRGDTDTQYF
TRBJ2-3 | TRBV13 | CASSLGLAGITDTQYF
TRBJ2-7 | TRBV7-9 | CASSQTGGLNEQYF
TRBJ2-3 | TRBV5-6 | CASSPGPRSADTQYF
TRBJ2-5 | TRBV24-1 | CATSDTEGETQYF
TRBJ2-5 | TRBV9 | CASSGSGTSHETQYF
TRBJ2-1 | TRBV20-1 | CSATATDLTEQFF
TRBJ2-5 | TRBV15 | CATSRDQGWSFVETQYF
TRBJ2-5 | TRBV7-2 | CASSLGVAGGTETQYF
TRBJ2-7 | TRBV6-1 | CASASTGKLYEQYF
TRBJ1-5 | TRBV27 | CASSPRQGGGSNQPQHF